The 9 T cell receptor beta chains given below trace back to one sample, sequenced in a study of CDR3 diversity in severe acne. TCRdb called the PCR reads again in MiXCR, with one record for every CDR3 protein. The table records more than 80,000 distinct CDR3 sequences, approximately 54% of them present only once. The sequenced sample consisted of blood. Receptors were obtained from a male donor with severe acne vulgaris.

As regards this clonotype: One end of the junction varies from germline; a read error may be responsible. The chain carries TRBV10-3 and TRBJ2-5, with D perhaps TRBD2 (5 bases). The CDR3 contains 14 residues. Germline V gives CDR1 ENHRY, CDR2 SYGVKD. The CDR3 spells CAISESLAQETRYF. CDR3 sequence (DNA): TGTGCCATCAGTGAGTCGCTAGCACAAGAGACCCGGTACTTC.

About this clonotype: An end of the junction differs from the germline gene, which may be a read error. The chain combines TRBV20-1 with TRBJ2-1; D is possibly TRBD1 (6 bases). This CDR3 spans 13 amino acids. In germline, CDR1 is DFQATT, CDR2 SNEGSKA (reference sequence). The CDR3 bases are TGCAGTGCTAGTATTCTCAGGGACAATGAGCAGTTTTTC. This encodes CSASILRDNEQFF.

This clonotype was recorded many times. The chain employs TRBV20-1 and TRBJ1-3, with D perhaps matching TRBD1 (6 bases). V lost 5 bases, J lost 4 bases, and 18 bases lay in between. Germline V gene lookup returns CDR1 DFQATT and CDR2 SNEGSKA (reference sequence). The CDR3 is made up of 15 amino acids. The CDR3 is CSASGPGASGNTIYF. CDR3 bases: TGCAGTGCTTCCGGACCGGGGGCGAGCGGAAACACCATATATTTT.

This rearrangement joins TRBV9 to TRBJ1-1; no reliable D call. V lost 3 bases and J 4 bases, leaving 7 bases between the germline ends. There are 12 residues in the CDR3. Germline CDR1 SGDLS, CDR2 YYNGEE. The CDR3 region has the DNA TGTGCCAGCAGCGCGGGTGGCACTGAAGCTTTCTTT. This gives the protein CASSAGGTEAFF. Drawing the rest from reference TRBV9 and TRBJ1-1, the complete variable domain is DSGVTQTPKHLITATGQRVTLRCSPRSGDLSVYWYQQSLDQGLQFLIQYYNGEERAKGNILERFSAQQFPDLHSELNLSSLELGDSALYFCASSAGGTEAFFGQGTRLTVV.

This clonotype qualifies as medium-sized (0.01 to 0.1%). The chain uses TRBV10-1 and TRBJ2-7; D perhaps matches TRBD1 (5 bases). This CDR3 spans 11 amino acids. In germline, CDR1 is WNHNN, CDR2 SYGVQD (reference sequence). Deletions cut 7 bases from V and 3 bases from J, with 7 bases between. The CDR3 DNA is TGCGCCAGCATTGACAGCTACGAGCAGTACTTC. Its translation is CASIDSYEQYF.

The rearrangement uses TRBV27 and TRBJ1-3; TRBD1 matches 8 bases. The length of the CDR3 is 14 residues. The V and J ends lost 6 bases and 2 bases, in that order; junction bases with no gene match: 3. CDR1 and CDR2 from the germline V gene are MNHEY and SMNVEV (reference sequence). The CDR3 DNA sequence: TGTGCCAGCAGCTTACAGGGGGCTGGAAACACCATATATTTT. Translated, it gives CASSLQGAGNTIYF.

This rearrangement joins TRBV29-1 to TRBJ2-7; D is unresolved. V was cut by 1 base and J by 3 bases, with 7 bases left in between. The CDR3 loop spans 12 amino acids. CDR1 is SQVTM and CDR2 is ANQGSEA in the germline V gene. The CDR3 DNA reads TGCAGCGTTGAAGGAGGCCTCTACGAGCAGTACTTC. Protein sequence: CSVEGGLYEQYF.

This clonotype showed up many times. The CDR3 DNA is TGCGCCAGCAGCGTTACCGGACAGGACCTTAACTATGGCTACACCTTC. This translates into CASSVTGQDLNYGYTF. The chain recombines TRBV5-1 with TRBJ1-2; 7 nucleotides match TRBD1. CDR3 length: 16 amino acids. Trimming cost V 4 bases and J 1 base; bases outside gene matches: 10. CDR1 SGHRS and CDR2 YFSETQ come from the germline V gene.

The V call is TRBV3-1, the J call TRBJ2-7; 7 bases map to TRBD1. The CDR3 totals 13 residues. The V and J ends lost 4 bases and 2 bases, in that order; junction bases with no gene match: 2. The germline CDR1 and CDR2 sequences are LGHDT and YNNKEL (reference sequence). In DNA form, the CDR3 reads TGTGCCAGCAGCCCGACAGGGCCCTACGAGCAGTACTTC. Translated: CASSPTGPYEQYF.